A selection of T cell receptor beta chains follows, all from one sample in a study of blood T cell repertoires in COVID-19. The table came from immunoSEQ multiplex PCR; TCRdb's copy has only in-frame clones and leaves some out. The sample includes roughly 220,000 clones, about 86% of them seen just once. Material: PBMCs or T cells enriched from blood (not recorded which). The source of these receptors is a woman aged 45-60 years with acute COVID-19. The CDR3 runs from the conserved cysteine through the conserved F or W. Fields, in order: CDR3 protein, CDR3 DNA, D gene, V gene, clone size, J gene. D genes are given only for firm matches. Not all rows give a size; the values are once, few, many and, for expanded clones, a class.

CASSLQGQGIYEQYF TGTGCCAGCAGCTTACAGGGACAGGGTATTTACGAGCAGTACTTC TRBD1 TRBV7-8 NA TRBJ2-7
CASSLLAGYEQYF TGTGCCAGCAGCCTCCTAGCGGGGTACGAGCAGTACTTC TRBD2 TRBV7-9 few TRBJ2-7
CASSRGTATEAFF TGTGCCAGCAGTCGTGGGACAGCCACTGAAGCTTTCTTT TRBD1 TRBV28 NA TRBJ1-1
CASSYTGRGETQYF TGTGCCAGCAGCTACACGGGGAGGGGGGAGACCCAGTACTTC NA TRBV7-2 NA TRBJ2-5
CASSSLTSVYEQYF TGTGCCAGCAGCTCCCTCACTAGCGTCTACGAGCAGTACTTC TRBD2 TRBV5-4 few TRBJ2-7
CASSQGPRSGTNYNEQFF TGTGCCAGCAGCCAAGGGCCTCGTAGCGGGACGAATTACAATGAGCAGTTCTTC TRBD2 TRBV4-2 NA TRBJ2-1
CASSEDRGFGELFF TGTGCCAGCAGTGAGGACAGGGGGTTCGGGGAGCTGTTTTTT TRBD1 TRBV25-1 once TRBJ2-2
CASSQDRSGTQYF TGCGCCAGCAGCCAAGACAGGTCAGGGACCCAGTACTTC NA TRBV4-1 NA TRBJ2-5
CASSDQVVPGELFF TGTGCCAGCAGTGACCAGGTCGTCCCCGGGGAGCTGTTTTTT NA TRBV6-1 NA TRBJ2-2
CAISETSGAPNEQYF TGTGCCATCAGTGAGACCTCTGGGGCCCCAAACGAGCAGTACTTC NA TRBV10-3 NA TRBJ2-7
CASDLRVSGNTIYF TGTGCCAGCGACCTACGGGTCTCTGGAAACACCATATATTTT NA TRBV7-9 NA TRBJ1-3
CASSPRDRGHYEQYF TGCGCCAGCAGCCCCCGGGACAGGGGGCACTACGAGCAGTACTTC TRBD1 TRBV5-1 NA TRBJ2-7
CASSVGGRSGSREQYF TGTGCCAGCAGCGTAGGAGGTAGGAGCGGGAGTCGTGAGCAGTACTTC TRBD2 TRBV9 NA TRBJ2-7
CASSLMTIYNEQFF TGTGCCAGCAGTTTGATGACTATATACAATGAGCAGTTCTTC NA TRBV28 NA TRBJ2-1
CASRTASSYNEQFF TGTGCCAGCAGGACAGCAAGCTCCTACAATGAGCAGTTCTTC NA TRBV2 once TRBJ2-1
CASSPISSYEQYF TGCGCCAGCAGCCCCATTAGCTCCTACGAGCAGTACTTC NA TRBV5-1 NA TRBJ2-7
CASSPLAETTYEQYF TGTGCCAGTAGCCCTTTGGCGGAGACGACCTACGAGCAGTACTTC NA TRBV19 NA TRBJ2-7
CASIGVAGVHEQYF TGTGCCAGCATCGGGGTAGCGGGAGTACACGAGCAGTACTTC TRBD2 TRBV2 NA TRBJ2-7
CASSLGTGAYNEQFF TGTGCCAGCAGTTTAGGGACAGGGGCCTACAATGAGCAGTTCTTC TRBD1 TRBV27 many TRBJ2-1
CSVLRDRGQETQYF TGCAGCGTGCTTCGGGACAGGGGCCAAGAGACCCAGTACTTC TRBD1 TRBV29-1 NA TRBJ2-5
CASSLSGQTNEKLFF TGTGCCAGCAGTTTATCGGGACAGACTAATGAAAAACTGTTTTTT TRBD1 TRBV27 NA TRBJ1-4
CAIPPGGEEQYF TGTGCCATCCCCCCCGGGGGGGAAGAGCAGTACTTC TRBD2 TRBV12-3/TRBV12-4 NA TRBJ2-7
CASSPQAGDTQYF TGTGCCAGCTCACCACAGGCGGGAGATACGCAGTATTTT NA TRBV18 once TRBJ2-3
CASSLRTSGSSDEQYF TGTGCCAGCAGCTTAAGGACTAGCGGGAGTTCTGACGAGCAGTACTTC TRBD2 TRBV7-2 NA TRBJ2-7